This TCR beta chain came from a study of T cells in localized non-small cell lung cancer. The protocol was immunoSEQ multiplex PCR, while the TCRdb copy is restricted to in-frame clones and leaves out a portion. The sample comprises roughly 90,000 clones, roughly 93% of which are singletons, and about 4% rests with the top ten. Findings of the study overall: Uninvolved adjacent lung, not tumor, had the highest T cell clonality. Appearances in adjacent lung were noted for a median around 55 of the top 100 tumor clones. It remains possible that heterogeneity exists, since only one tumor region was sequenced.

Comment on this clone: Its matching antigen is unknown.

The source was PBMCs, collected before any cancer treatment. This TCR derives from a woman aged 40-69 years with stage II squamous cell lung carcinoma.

The CDR3 spells CASRQGGGAEGNQPQHF. CDR3 sequence (DNA): TGTGCCAGCAGACAGGGAGGGGGCGCGGAAGGCAATCAGCCCCAGCATTTT. The chain has TRBV28 and TRBJ1-5; 7 positions match TRBD1. The CDR3 is 17 amino acids. V lost 6 bases, J lost 2 bases, and 13 bases stayed unmatched. Germline loops: CDR1 MDHEN, CDR2 SYDVKM.